This TCR beta chain was observed in a study of cytomegalovirus exposure and HLA in healthy donors. On the study more broadly: The approximately 130 validation repertoires and the roughly 700 first-cohort repertoires shared a platform, a later analysis reported. General study points: Cytomegalovirus association was assigned to about 150 TCR beta chains.

Clones were sequenced by immunoSEQ multiplex PCR, and TCRdb holds only the in-frame ones, with some missing. Altogether tens of thousands of clones are present, roughly 94% being singletons, with the ten largest covering 4.4%. The length of the CDR3 is 15 residues. Trimming removed 1 base from V and 0 bases from J, with 10 bases in between. CDR1 and CDR2 from the germline V gene are KGHSH and LQKENI. This clone was seen once. The antigen is undetermined. V gene TRBV18 combines with J gene TRBJ2-7; TRBD1 is a possible D gene (5 bases). Sequencing was performed on PBMCs. This clonotype was sampled from a man between 18 and 35 years old in good health and CMV-seropositive. CDR3 region: CASSPQTDNSYEQYF. CDR3 nucleotide sequence: TGTGCCAGCTCACCACAGACGGACAACTCCTACGAGCAGTACTTC.